Each of the 15 T cell receptor beta chains below was sequenced from the same sample in a study of T cells after yellow fever vaccination. Via MiXCR, TCRdb re-called the 5' RACE reads, giving one row per CDR3 protein. The sample records approximately 120,000 distinct CDR3 sequences, around 15% being singletons. The sequences come from CD8+ T cells sorted from PBMCs, collected 5 days after the yellow fever booster vaccination. These receptor sequences come from a young man who received the YFV17D yellow fever vaccine.

The chain recombines TRBV25-1 with TRBJ2-2; D gene unclear. Trimming shortened V by 0 bases and J by 1 base, and 9 bases separated the two germline ends. CDR1 and CDR2 from the germline V gene are MGHDK and SYGVNS. This CDR3 has 16 residues. This CDR3 is CASSEYKAQNTGELFF. The CDR3 region has the DNA TGTGCCAGCAGTGAATATAAGGCTCAGAACACCGGGGAGCTGTTTTTT.

The V call is TRBV27, the J call TRBJ2-1; D call uncertain. Trimming took off 0 bases at V and 9 bases at J, with 12 bases between the two ends. The CDR3 sequence is 14 residues long. Looked up from germline, CDR1 is MNHEY and CDR2 is SMNVEV (reference sequence). CDR3 sequence reads: CASSLSVLVSEQFF. CDR3 coding DNA: TGTGCCAGCAGTTTATCGGTCTTGGTGAGTGAGCAGTTCTTC.

The rearrangement uses TRBV6-5 and TRBJ2-1, with D perhaps given as TRBD1 or TRBD2 (5 bases each). Trimming took off 6 bases at V and 0 bases at J, with 15 bases between the two ends. Germline V CDR1 and CDR2: MNHEY, SVGAGI. The CDR3 length is 16 residues. In nucleotides, the CDR3 is TGTGCCAGCAGCGTCGGGGACCGGAGCTCCTACAATGAGCAGTTCTTC. As protein: CASSVGDRSSYNEQFF.

This rearrangement joins TRBV3-1 to TRBJ2-5, with a possible D match to TRBD1 (5 bases). The CDR3 is made up of 15 amino acids. The V end lost 2 bases, the J end lost 3 bases, and 13 bases lay between the germline ends. The V gene's germline CDR1 is LGHDT and CDR2 YNNKEL (reference sequence). The CDR3 DNA reads as TGTGCCAGCAGCCAACTACGCCAGACAGAAGAGACCCAGTACTTC. Encoded protein: CASSQLRQTEETQYF.

This clonotype appeared a few times. The chain couples TRBV11-1 to TRBJ2-1; 8 positions match TRBD2. V dropped 6 bases and J dropped 6; count of bases not matched to a gene: 7. This CDR3 region has 14 residues. Looked up from germline, CDR1 is SGHAT and CDR2 is FQDESV (reference sequence). This CDR3 reads CASRYRGGLNEQFF. The CDR3 DNA reads as TGTGCCAGCAGGTATCGGGGGGGCCTCAATGAGCAGTTCTTC.

The genes are TRBV6-6 and TRBJ2-1; 10 bases match TRBD2. Looked up from germline, CDR1 is MNHNY and CDR2 is SVGAGI (reference sequence). This CDR3 spans 14 amino acids. V lost 7 bases and J lost 6; bases outside the gene matches: 6. The CDR3 region is CASTPLAGGNEQFF. CDR3 in DNA: TGTGCCAGCACCCCCTTAGCGGGGGGCAATGAGCAGTTCTTC.

This rearrangement joins TRBV4-1 to TRBJ2-1, with TRBD1 matching over 8 bases. Germline CDR1 is MGHRA and CDR2 is YSYEKL. V lost 0 bases to trimming and J lost 10 bases; unmatched junction nucleotides: 14. The CDR3 spans 17 residues. CDR3 nucleotides: TGCGCCAGCAGCCAAGACTGGACAGGGCTCGCGATTGTGGAGCAGTTCTTC. Protein sequence: CASSQDWTGLAIVEQFF.

The chain is built from TRBV20-1 and TRBJ2-3; the D gene is possibly TRBD2 (6 bases). The V gene lost 0 bases and the J gene lost 2 bases, with 15 bases spanning the gap. This CDR3 has 16 residues. Germline CDR1 DFQATT, CDR2 SNEGSKA (reference sequence). In DNA, the CDR3 is TGCAGTGCTAGAGATCTTCTATGGGGGGTCACAGATACGCAGTATTTT. Translated: CSARDLLWGVTDTQYF.

The gene calls are TRBV4-2 and TRBJ1-2; D not certain. CDR1 is LGHNA, CDR2 YNFKEQ, per germline. The CDR3 runs to 16 residues. V gave up 0 bases and J gave up 6 bases, with 17 bases separating them. The DNA of the CDR3 is TGTGCCAGCAGCCAAGATGGTTCATTCCCAGTGAATGGCTACACCTTC. Amino acid sequence: CASSQDGSFPVNGYTF.

The chain has TRBV28 and TRBJ2-3; TRBD2 matches 15 bases. The V segment lost 6 bases and the J segment 5 bases; nucleotides outside the gene matches: 6. The CDR3 covers 16 residues. In germline, CDR1 is MDHEN, CDR2 SYDVKM. This CDR3 reads CASSWRTSGGEDTQYF. The CDR3, as DNA: TGTGCCAGCAGCTGGAGGACTAGCGGGGGGGAAGATACGCAGTATTTT.

This clonotype was found a few times. This chain links TRBV30 with TRBJ2-7, with D unresolved. From germline, CDR1 is GTSNPN and CDR2 SVGIG (reference sequence). The CDR3 loop spans 12 amino acids. Trimming removed 4 bases at V and 2 bases at J, with 9 bases between. CDR3 DNA sequence: TGTGCCTGGAACGCAGATACCTACGAGCAGTACTTC. It specifies CAWNADTYEQYF.

The chain combines TRBV12-3 or TRBV12-4 with TRBJ1-3; D is ambiguous. With 5 bases removed from V and 8 bases from J, the gap between germline ends came to 16 bases. This CDR3 has 14 residues. CDR3 residues: CASSPVGVGDTIYF. CDR3 nucleotides: TGTGCCAGCAGTCCCGTCGGCGTCGGAGACACCATATATTTT.

This clonotype came up many times. The V and J genes are TRBV4-1 and TRBJ2-1, with TRBD2 matching over 13 bases. Germline lookup yields CDR1 MGHRA and CDR2 YSYEKL. V lost 0 bases, J lost 10 bases, and 6 bases stayed unmatched. The CDR3 extends over 16 amino acids. The CDR3 spells CASSQDGTSGGEEQFF. As DNA, the CDR3 is TGCGCCAGCAGCCAAGATGGAACTAGCGGGGGGGAGGAGCAGTTCTTC.

Ten or more counts support this clonotype. This sequence joins TRBV2 and TRBJ1-1; no reliable D call. Trimming stripped 2 bases from V and 2 bases from J, with 12 bases between. The CDR3 extends over 15 amino acids. The V gene's germline CDR1 is SNHLY and CDR2 FYNNEI. The CDR3 nucleotides read TGTGCCAGCAGTGAACAAAGGACCGTAAACACTGAAGCTTTCTTT. Translating it yields CASSEQRTVNTEAFF.

This clonotype was recorded a few times. The chain is built from TRBV12-3 or TRBV12-4 and TRBJ1-5; TRBD1 aligns across 7 bases. V was pared by 3 bases and J by 0 bases, with 5 bases of the junction left unmatched. This CDR3 is 16 amino acids long. In DNA, the CDR3 is TGTGCCAGCAGTTTGTCAGGGGGAAATAGCAATCAGCCCCAGCATTTT. Its protein product is CASSLSGGNSNQPQHF.